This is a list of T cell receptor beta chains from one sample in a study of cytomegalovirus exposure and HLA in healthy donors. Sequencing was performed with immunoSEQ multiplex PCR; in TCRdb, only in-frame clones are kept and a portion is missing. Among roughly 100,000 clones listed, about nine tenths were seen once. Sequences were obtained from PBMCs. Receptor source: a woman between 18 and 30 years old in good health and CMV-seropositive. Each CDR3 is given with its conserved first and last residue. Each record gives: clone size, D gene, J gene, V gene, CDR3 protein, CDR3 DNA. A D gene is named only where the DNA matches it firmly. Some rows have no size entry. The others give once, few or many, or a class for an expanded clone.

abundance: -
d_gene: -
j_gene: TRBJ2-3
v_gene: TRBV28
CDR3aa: CASSLLPRADTQYF
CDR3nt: TGTGCCAGCAGTTTACTGCCCCGGGCAGATACGCAGTATTTT

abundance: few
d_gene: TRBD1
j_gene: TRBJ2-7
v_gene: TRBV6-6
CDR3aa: CASTLTGGNEQYF
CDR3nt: TGTGCCAGCACCTTGACAGGGGGCAACGAGCAGTACTTC

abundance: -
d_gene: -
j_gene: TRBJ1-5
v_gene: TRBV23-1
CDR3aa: CASSQSGRGRYSNQPQHF
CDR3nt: TGCGCCAGCAGTCAATCCGGCAGGGGCAGATATAGCAATCAGCCCCAGCATTTT

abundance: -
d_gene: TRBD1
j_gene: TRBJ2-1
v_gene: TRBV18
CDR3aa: CASSPGQGFNEQFF
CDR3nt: TGTGCCAGCTCGCCGGGACAGGGATTCAATGAGCAGTTCTTC

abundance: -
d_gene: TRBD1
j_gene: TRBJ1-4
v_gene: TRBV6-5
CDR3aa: CASSNRPGQGEKLFF
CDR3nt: TGTGCCAGCAGTAATAGGCCGGGACAGGGTGAAAAACTGTTTTTT

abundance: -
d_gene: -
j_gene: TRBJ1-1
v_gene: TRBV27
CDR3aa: CAGSFRGGVSEAFF
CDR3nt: TGTGCCGGCAGTTTTCGAGGGGGTGTTTCTGAAGCTTTCTTT

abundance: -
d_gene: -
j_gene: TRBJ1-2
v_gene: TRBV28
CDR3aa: CASSLFRNREYGYTF
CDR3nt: TGTGCCAGCAGTTTATTTCGTAACAGGGAATATGGCTACACCTTC

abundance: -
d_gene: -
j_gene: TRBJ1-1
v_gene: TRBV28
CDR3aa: CASSLKGWNTEAFF
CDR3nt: TGTGCCAGCAGTTTAAAGGGGTGGAACACTGAAGCTTTCTTT

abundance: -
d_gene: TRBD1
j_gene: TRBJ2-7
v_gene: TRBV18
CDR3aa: CASSPTGEGYEQYF
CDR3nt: TGTGCCAGCTCACCGACAGGGGAAGGCTACGAGCAGTACTTC

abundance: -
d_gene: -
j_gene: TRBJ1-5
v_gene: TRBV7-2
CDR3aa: CASSLYRDQPQHF
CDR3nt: TGTGCCAGCAGCCTTTACAGGGATCAGCCCCAGCATTTT

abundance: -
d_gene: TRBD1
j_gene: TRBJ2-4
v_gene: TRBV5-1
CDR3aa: CASSPQGQETNIQYF
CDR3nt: TGCGCCAGCAGCCCGCAGGGACAGGAGACAAACATTCAGTACTTC

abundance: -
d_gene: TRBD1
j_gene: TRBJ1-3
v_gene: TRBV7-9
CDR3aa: CASSPLAIDRVKGNTIYF
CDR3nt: TGTGCCAGCAGCCCTCTCGCCATCGACAGGGTTAAGGGAAACACCATATATTTT

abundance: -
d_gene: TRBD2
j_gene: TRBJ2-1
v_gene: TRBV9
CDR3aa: CASSVDQAGGLGEQFF
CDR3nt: TGTGCCAGCAGCGTAGACCAAGCGGGGGGGTTGGGTGAGCAGTTCTTC

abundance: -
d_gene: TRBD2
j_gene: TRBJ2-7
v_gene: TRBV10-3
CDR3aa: CAISESTHLAGGYEQYF
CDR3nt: TGTGCCATCAGTGAGTCCACCCACCTGGCGGGGGGGTACGAGCAGTACTTC

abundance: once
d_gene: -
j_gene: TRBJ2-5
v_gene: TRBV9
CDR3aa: CASSVSTGGTQYF
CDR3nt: TGTGCCAGCAGCGTATCTACCGGCGGGACCCAGTACTTC

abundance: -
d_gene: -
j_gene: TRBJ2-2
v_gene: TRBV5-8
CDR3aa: CASSSYRDTGELFF
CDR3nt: TGTGCCAGCAGCTCCTACAGGGACACCGGGGAGCTGTTTTTT

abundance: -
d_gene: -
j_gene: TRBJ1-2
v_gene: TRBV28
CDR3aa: CASSFFRGTYGYTF
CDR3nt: TGTGCCAGCAGCTTTTTTCGGGGTACCTATGGCTACACCTTC

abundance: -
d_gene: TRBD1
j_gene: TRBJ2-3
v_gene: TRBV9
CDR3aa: CASSGRSGTGLTDTQYF
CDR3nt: TGTGCCAGCAGCGGCCGATCCGGGACAGGGCTCACAGATACGCAGTATTTT

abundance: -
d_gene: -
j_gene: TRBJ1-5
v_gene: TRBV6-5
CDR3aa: CASSYSSNQPQHF
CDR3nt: TGTGCCAGCAGTTATTCGAGCAATCAGCCCCAGCATTTT

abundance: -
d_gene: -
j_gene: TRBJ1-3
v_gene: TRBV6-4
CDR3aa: CASSDPPGANSGNTIYF
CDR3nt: TGTGCCAGCAGTGACCCTCCAGGGGCCAACTCTGGAAACACCATATATTTT

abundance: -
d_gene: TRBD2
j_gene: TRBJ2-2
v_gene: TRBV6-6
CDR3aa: CASSYSGGAGTGELFF
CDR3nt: TGTGCCAGCAGTTACAGCGGGGGGGCGGGCACCGGGGAGCTGTTTTTT

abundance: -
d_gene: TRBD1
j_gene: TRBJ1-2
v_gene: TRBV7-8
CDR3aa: CASSSRGRATGGYGYTF
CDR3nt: TGTGCCAGCAGCTCGAGGGGTCGGGCGACAGGGGGGTATGGCTACACCTTC

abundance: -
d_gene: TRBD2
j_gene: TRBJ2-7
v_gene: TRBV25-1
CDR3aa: CASNVGGGSYEQYF
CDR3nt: TGTGCCAGCAACGTGGGGGGGGGTTCCTACGAGCAGTACTTC

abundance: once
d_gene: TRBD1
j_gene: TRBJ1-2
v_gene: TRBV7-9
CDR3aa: CASSTWDRANYGYTF
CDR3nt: TGTGCCAGCAGTACATGGGACAGGGCTAACTATGGCTACACCTTC

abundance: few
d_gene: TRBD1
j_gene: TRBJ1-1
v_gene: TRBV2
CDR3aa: CASRRTGGTEAFF
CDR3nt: TGTGCCAGCAGACGGACAGGAGGAACTGAAGCTTTCTTT

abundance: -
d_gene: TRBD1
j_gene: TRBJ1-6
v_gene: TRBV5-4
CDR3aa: CASSLDGQGALTLHF
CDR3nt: TGTGCCAGCAGCTTGGATGGACAGGGGGCTCTTACCCTCCACTTT

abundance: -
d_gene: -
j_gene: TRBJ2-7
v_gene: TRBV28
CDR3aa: CASGRRGRPYEQYF
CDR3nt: TGTGCCAGCGGTAGGCGGGGGCGACCCTACGAGCAGTACTTC

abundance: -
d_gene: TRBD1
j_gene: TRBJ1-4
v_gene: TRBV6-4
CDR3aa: CASSASGTGGEKLFF
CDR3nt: TGTGCCAGCAGTGCCTCCGGGACAGGTGGCGAAAAACTGTTTTTT

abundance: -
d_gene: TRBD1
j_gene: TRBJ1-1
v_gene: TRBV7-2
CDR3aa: CASSPDRLNTEAFF
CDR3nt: TGTGCCAGCAGCCCGGACAGGCTTAACACTGAAGCTTTCTTT

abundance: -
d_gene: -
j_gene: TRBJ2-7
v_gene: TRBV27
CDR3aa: CASSFRGRNHEQYF
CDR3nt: TGTGCCAGCAGTTTCAGGGGTAGAAACCACGAGCAGTACTTC

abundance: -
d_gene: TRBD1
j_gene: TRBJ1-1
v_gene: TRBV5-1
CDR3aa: CASSLWAGGNTEAFF
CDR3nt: TGCGCCAGCAGCTTGTGGGCAGGGGGCAACACTGAAGCTTTCTTT

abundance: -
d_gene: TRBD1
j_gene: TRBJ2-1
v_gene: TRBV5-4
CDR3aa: CASSLGQAYNEQFF
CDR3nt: TGTGCCAGCAGCCTGGGACAGGCCTACAATGAGCAGTTCTTC

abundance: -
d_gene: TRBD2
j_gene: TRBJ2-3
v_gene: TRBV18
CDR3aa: CASSHTSGALDTQYF
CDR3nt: TGTGCCAGCTCACACACTAGCGGGGCCTTAGATACGCAGTATTTT

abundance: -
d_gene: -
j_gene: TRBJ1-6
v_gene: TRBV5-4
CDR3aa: CASSLGSGEGSPLHF
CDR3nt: TGTGCCAGCAGCTTAGGGTCAGGGGAGGGTTCACCCCTCCACTTT

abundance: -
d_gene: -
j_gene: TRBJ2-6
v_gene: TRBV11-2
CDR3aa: CASSLGGRVSSGANVLTF
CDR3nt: TGTGCCAGCAGCTTAGGGGGCAGAGTTAGCTCTGGGGCCAACGTCCTGACTTTC

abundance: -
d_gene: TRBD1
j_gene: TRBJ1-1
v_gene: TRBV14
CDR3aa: CASSQRTGELLNTEAFF
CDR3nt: TGTGCCAGCAGCCAAAGGACAGGGGAACTCCTGAACACTGAAGCTTTCTTT

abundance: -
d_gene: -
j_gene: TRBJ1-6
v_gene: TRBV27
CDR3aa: CASSPAYNSPLHF
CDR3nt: TGTGCCAGCAGTCCTGCCTATAATTCACCCCTCCACTTT

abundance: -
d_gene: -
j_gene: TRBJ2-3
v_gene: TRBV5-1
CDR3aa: CASSLGGTWGTDTQYF
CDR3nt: TGCGCCAGCAGCCTGGGTGGGACTTGGGGCACAGATACGCAGTATTTT

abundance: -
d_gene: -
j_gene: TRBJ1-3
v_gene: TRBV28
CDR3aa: CASSLRLGNTIYF
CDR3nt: TGTGCCAGCAGTTTGCGGTTAGGAAACACCATATATTTT

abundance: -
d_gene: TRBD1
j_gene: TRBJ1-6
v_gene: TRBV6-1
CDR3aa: CASSDTGTVSPLHF
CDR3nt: TGTGCCAGCAGTGACACCGGGACAGTTTCACCCCTCCACTTT

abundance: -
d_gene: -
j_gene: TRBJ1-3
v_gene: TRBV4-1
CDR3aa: CASSQVVGRSGNTIYF
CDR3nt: TGCGCCAGCAGCCAAGTTGTGGGGCGCTCTGGAAACACCATATATTTT

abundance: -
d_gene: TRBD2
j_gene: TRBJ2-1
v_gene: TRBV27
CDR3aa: CATHSGAEQFF
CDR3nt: TGTGCCACCCATAGCGGGGCCGAGCAGTTCTTC

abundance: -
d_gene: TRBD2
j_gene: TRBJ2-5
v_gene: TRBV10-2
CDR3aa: CASRHGGAGETQYF
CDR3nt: TGCGCCAGCAGACACGGGGGGGCCGGTGAGACCCAGTACTTC

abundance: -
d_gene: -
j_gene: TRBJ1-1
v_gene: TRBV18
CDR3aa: CASSPRSIGVYTEAFF
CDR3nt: TGTGCCAGCTCACCGAGAAGTATCGGGGTTTACACTGAAGCTTTCTTT

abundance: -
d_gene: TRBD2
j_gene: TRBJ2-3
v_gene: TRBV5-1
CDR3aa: CASSLVRGGTDTQYF
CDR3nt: TGCGCCAGCAGCTTGGTTCGGGGGGGGACAGATACGCAGTATTTT

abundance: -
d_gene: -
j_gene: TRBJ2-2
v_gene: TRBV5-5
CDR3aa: CASSPRAQGRNTGELFF
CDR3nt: TGTGCCAGCAGCCCCCGGGCACAGGGACGGAACACCGGGGAGCTGTTTTTT

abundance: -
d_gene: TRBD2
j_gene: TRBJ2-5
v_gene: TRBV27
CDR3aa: CATRGGQETQYF
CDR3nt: TGTGCCACCCGGGGGGGACAAGAGACCCAGTACTTC

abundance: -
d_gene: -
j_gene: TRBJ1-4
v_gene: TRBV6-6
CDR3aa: CASSSQSSTNEKLFF
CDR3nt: TGTGCCAGCAGTTCTCAGTCATCAACTAATGAAAAACTGTTTTTT

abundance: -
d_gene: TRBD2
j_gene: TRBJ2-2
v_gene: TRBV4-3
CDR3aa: CASSQETSGGAVGELFF
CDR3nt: TGCGCCAGCAGCCAAGAAACTAGCGGGGGGGCGGTCGGGGAGCTGTTTTTT

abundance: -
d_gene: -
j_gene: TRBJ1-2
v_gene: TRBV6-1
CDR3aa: CASSQTSNYGYTF
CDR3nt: TGTGCCAGCAGTCAGACTAGTAACTATGGCTACACCTTC